This TCR beta chain was identified in a study of blood T cell repertoires in COVID-19. As for the study in general: Nucleic acid was either cDNA or gDNA, and it came from T cells, B-cell-depleted T cells, or PBMCs.

The CDR3 totals 14 residues. CDR1 is SGHRS, CDR2 YFSETQ, per germline. V shed 2 bases and J shed 6 bases, with 14 bases lying between them. Only in-frame clones appear in the TCRdb table, and some are missing; sequencing was by immunoSEQ multiplex PCR. The sample shows 80,000 to 100,000 clones, around 90% of them seen only once. Input material: peripheral blood. The chain uses TRBV5-1 and TRBJ1-2; no reliable D call. The TCR sequence derives from a human donor with active COVID-19. The donor label of this sample is uncertain. The CDR3 DNA reads TGCGCCAGCAGCTTCCAGGAGACGGGAGATGGCTACACCTTC. This encodes CASSFQETGDGYTF.